The 15 T cell receptor beta chains below were found in one sample sequenced in a study of T-cell reconstitution after alpha-beta-depleted transplantation in children. Unique molecular identifiers featured in how the TCRbeta library was prepared. TCRdb called the PCR reads again in MiXCR, with one record for every CDR3 protein. The profile shows a few hundred thousand distinct CDR3 sequences, approximately 11% of them singletons. The sample in question was PBMCs from the stem cell graft donor, obtained from the stem cell graft. The receptors were sampled from a human donor who donated a stem cell graft to a child with acute myeloid leukemia.

This clonotype was recorded many times. V usage is TRBV21-1 and J usage is TRBJ1-5; the table's D call of TRBD1 was not tested on the DNA. TRBV21-1 is an annotated pseudogene. CDR3 length equals 15 residues. DNA of the CDR3: TGTGCCAGCAGCATGGGACAGGATAGCAATCAGCCCCAGCATTTT. Its protein is CASSMGQDSNQPQHF.

This chain joins TRBV2 and TRBJ2-5; the D is unclear. The CDR3 spans 11 residues. Between the trimmed V and J ends, which lost 8 bases and 5 bases, there was a span of 9 bases. The V gene's germline CDR1 is SNHLY and CDR2 FYNNEI. In DNA, the CDR3 is TGTGCCAGCTTTCGGTGGGAGACCCAGTACTTC. Protein product: CASFRWETQYF. The variable domain in full, completed from reference TRBV2 and TRBJ2-5, reads EPEVTQTPSHQVTQMGQEVILRCVPISNHLYFYWYRQILGQKVEFLVSFYNNEISEKSEIFDDQFSVERPDGSNFTLKIRSTKLEDSAMYFCASFRWETQYFGPGTRLLVL.

A few counts support this clonotype. The chain uses TRBV4-3 and TRBJ2-7; D gene uncertain. The CDR3 runs 14 residues. V gave up 0 bases and J gave up 3 bases, with 9 bases separating them. Germline loops: CDR1 LGHNA, CDR2 YSLEER. The CDR3 DNA sequence: TGCGCCAGCAGCCAAGAAGTGACACTCTACGAGCAGTACTTC. It translates to CASSQEVTLYEQYF.

There are many counts of this clonotype. V is TRBV9 and J is TRBJ2-3; D ambiguous. V was trimmed by 0 bases and J by 4 bases, leaving 6 bases between them. From germline, CDR1 is SGDLS and CDR2 YYNGEE. The CDR3 is made up of 13 amino acids. CDR3 in amino acids: CASSVAAPDTQYF. CDR3 bases: TGTGCCAGCAGCGTAGCTGCCCCAGATACGCAGTATTTT.

The rearrangement links TRBV10-3 to TRBJ2-3; 7 positions match TRBD1. The germline gives CDR1 ENHRY, CDR2 SYGVKD. The V gene end was trimmed by 5 bases and the J gene end by 6 bases; junction bases not matched to a gene: 8. CDR3 size: 14 residues. CDR3 DNA: TGTGCCATCAGTAGCTCACAGGGGCCCGATACGCAGTATTTT. Protein: CAISSSQGPDTQYF.

This clonotype has at least ten counts. The chain is built from TRBV3-1 and TRBJ2-2; weak D call: TRBD2 (5 bases). The CDR3 is 12 amino acids. Germline CDR1 and CDR2: LGHDT and YNNKEL (reference sequence). Trimming cost V 4 bases and J 6 bases, with 6 bases left between them. The CDR3 loop reads CASSLLAGELFF. CDR3 sequence (DNA): TGTGCCAGCAGCCTACTAGCCGGGGAGCTGTTTTTT.

This clonotype has at least ten counts. The CDR3 is CSAEDRGLGYTF. CDR3 nucleotide sequence: TGCAGTGCTGAGGACAGGGGGCTTGGCTACACCTTC. This chain links TRBV20-1 with TRBJ1-2; 11 bases line up with TRBD1. This CDR3 comprises 12 residues. In germline, CDR1 is DFQATT, CDR2 SNEGSKA (reference sequence). Unmatched junction bases numbered 3, after V lost 5 bases and J lost 7 bases.

With respect to this clonotype: A read error is possible here, since a much larger clone lies one base away. The chain links TRBV5-1 to TRBJ1-4, with 9 bases fitting TRBD1. The CDR3 length is 13 residues. The ends lost 3 bases at V and 8 bases at J; junction bases unmatched: 2. Germline assignment: CDR1 SGHRS and CDR2 YFSETQ. The CDR3 sequence is CASSSQGAEKLFF. For the CDR3, the DNA is TGCGCCAGCAGCTCACAGGGGGCGGAAAAACTGTTTTTT. Drawing the rest from reference TRBV5-1 and TRBJ1-4, the complete variable domain is KAGVTQTPRYLIKTRGQQVTLSCSPISGHRSVSWYQQTPGQGLQFLFEYFSETQRNKGNFPGRFSGRQFSNSRSEMNVSTLELGDSALYLCASSSQGAEKLFFGSGTQLSVL.

This clonotype was observed a few times. The V call is TRBV24-1, the J call TRBJ2-2, with D possibly called TRBD1 or TRBD2 (6 bases each). Between the trimmed V and J ends, which lost 12 bases and 4 bases, there was a span of 26 bases. The CDR3 is 17 residues long. Germline assignment: CDR1 KGHDR and CDR2 SFDVKD. In DNA, the CDR3 is TGTGCCTCTAGGGGCCTAACAGAGGGGGGATGCACCGGGGAGCTGTTTTTT. As protein: CASRGLTEGGCTGELFF.

At least ten counts were recorded for this clonotype. V usage is TRBV20-1 and J usage is TRBJ2-3; TRBD2 is a possible D gene (7 bases). The CDR3 length is 14 residues. Germline CDR1 reads DFQATT; CDR2 reads SNEGSKA (reference sequence). The V gene lost 3 bases and the J gene lost 4 bases, with 14 bases spanning the gap. The CDR3 spells CSASRGGAADTQYF. The DNA of the CDR3 is TGCAGTGCTAGTCGAGGGGGGGCCGCAGATACGCAGTATTTT.

The V and J genes are TRBV7-9 and TRBJ2-3; a weak D match, TRBD2 (6 bases). CDR1 is SEHNR and CDR2 is FQNEAQ in the germline V gene (reference sequence). The CDR3 totals 14 residues. Trimming left V 5 bases short and J 1 base short, with 10 bases between. This chain's CDR3 is CASSRLGGTDTQYF. The CDR3 DNA is TGTGCCAGCAGCCGACTAGGGGGCACAGATACGCAGTATTTT.

This clonotype was recorded many times. The gene calls are TRBV5-5 and TRBJ2-3; a weak D match, TRBD2 (5 bases). This CDR3 region has 14 residues. The germline gives CDR1 SGHKS, CDR2 YYEKEE (reference sequence). The V end lost 0 bases, the J end lost 6 bases, and 11 bases lay between the germline ends. CDR3 sequence: CASSLELVTDTQYF. In nucleotides, the CDR3 is TGTGCCAGCAGCTTGGAACTAGTTACCGATACGCAGTATTTT.

This rearrangement joins TRBV20-1 to TRBJ2-1; TRBD2 aligns across 14 bases. V trimming: 0 bases; J trimming: 4 bases; junction bases outside the gene matches: 8. This CDR3 spans 18 amino acids. Germline lookup yields CDR1 DFQATT and CDR2 SNEGSKA (reference sequence). The CDR3, as DNA: TGCAGTGCTAGAGATCCTACGGGACTAGCGGGGGCTTACAATGAGCAGTTCTTC. The encoded protein is CSARDPTGLAGAYNEQFF.

This chain uses TRBV5-1 with TRBJ2-1; 12 bases are shared with TRBD1. This CDR3 region has 16 residues. Germline V lookup: CDR1 SGHRS, CDR2 YFSETQ. Trimming at V came to 0 bases and at J to 8 bases, leaving 6 bases not matched to a gene. The CDR3 nucleotides read TGCGCCAGCAGCTTGGCCGGGGACAGGGGGCGAGATGAGCAGTTCTTC. It encodes CASSLAGDRGRDEQFF.

At least ten counts were recorded for this clonotype. The V and J genes are TRBV20-1 and TRBJ2-1, with 8 bases fitting TRBD2. J was trimmed by 4 bases and V by 3 bases; bases with no gene match: 2. Germline V lookup: CDR1 DFQATT, CDR2 SNEGSKA (reference sequence). This CDR3 region has 13 residues. CDR3 residues: CSARSGGYNEQFF. DNA of the CDR3: TGCAGTGCTAGGAGCGGGGGTTACAATGAGCAGTTCTTC.